These 9 T cell receptor beta chains were all obtained from the same sample, sequenced in a study of cytomegalovirus exposure and HLA in healthy donors. PCR primers comprised 60 Vbeta and 13 Jbeta primers. Sequencing was performed with immunoSEQ multiplex PCR; in TCRdb, only in-frame clones are kept and a portion is missing. Of about 130,000 clones listed, 80% are singletons. Source material: PBMCs. The receptor set was obtained from a man aged 30 to 45 in good health and CMV-seropositive.

The chain is built from TRBV19 and TRBJ2-1, with D uncertain. Deletions cut 1 base from V and 2 bases from J, with 9 bases between. CDR3 size: 15 residues. The germline V gene has CDR1 LNHDA and CDR2 SQIVND (reference sequence). CDR3: CASSIVTETYNEQFF. In nucleotides, the CDR3 is TGTGCCAGTAGTATAGTCACGGAGACCTACAATGAGCAGTTCTTC.

There are a few counts of this clone. This chain joins TRBV2 and TRBJ2-4; 8 nucleotides align to TRBD1. V shed 3 bases, J shed 2 bases, and the junction held 9 bases outside the gene matches. Germline V gene data show CDR1 as SNHLY and CDR2 as FYNNEI. CDR3 length: 17 residues. The CDR3 DNA reads TGTGCCAGCAGTGATGGACAGGGTTATGTCCCCAAAAACATTCAGTACTTC. It yields the protein CASSDGQGYVPKNIQYF.

The V call is TRBV9, the J call TRBJ2-7; TRBD1 aligns across 8 bases. Trimming cost V 5 bases and J 0 bases; bases outside gene matches: 7. The CDR3 has 15 amino acids. From germline, CDR1 is SGDLS and CDR2 YYNGEE. CDR3: CASSPRQGTSYEQYF. The DNA for the CDR3 is TGTGCCAGCAGTCCCAGACAGGGGACCTCCTACGAGCAGTACTTC. The full variable domain, in which reference TRBV9 and TRBJ2-7 provide the parts outside the CDR3, is DSGVTQTPKHLITATGQRVTLRCSPRSGDLSVYWYQQSLDQGLQFLIQYYNGEERAKGNILERFSAQQFPDLHSELNLSSLELGDSALYFCASSPRQGTSYEQYFGPGTRLTVT.

The V and J genes are TRBV25-1 and TRBJ2-2; 7 nucleotides line up with TRBD1. Germline-derived CDR1 and CDR2 are MGHDK and SYGVNS. Trimming cost V 5 bases and J 8 bases; bases outside gene matches: 5. CDR3 length: 13 residues. The CDR3 sequence: CASSRRGLGELFF. Written as DNA, the CDR3 is TGTGCCAGCAGTAGAAGGGGGCTAGGGGAGCTGTTTTTT.

The rearrangement links TRBV5-1 to TRBJ1-4; maybe TRBD1 (5 bases). Germline V gene sequence: CDR1 SGHRS, CDR2 YFSETQ. V was shortened by 4 bases and J by 8 bases, with 18 bases between the two germline ends. The CDR3 runs 15 residues. The CDR3 protein is CASSPDGRAGEKLFF. In DNA, the CDR3 is TGCGCCAGCAGCCCGGACGGCAGGGCCGGAGAAAAACTGTTTTTT.

The chain couples TRBV19 to TRBJ2-1; TRBD1 matches at 7 bases. Germline assignment: CDR1 LNHDA and CDR2 SQIVND (reference sequence). V gave up 8 bases and J gave up 6 bases; unmatched junction bases: 7. CDR3 length: 13 amino acids. CDR3 region: CASGRQGSNEQFF. The CDR3 DNA sequence: TGTGCCAGTGGCAGACAGGGTTCCAATGAGCAGTTCTTC.

This sequence joins TRBV4-1 and TRBJ1-1; possible D gene TRBD1, 6 bases. This CDR3 comprises 15 residues. Germline V CDR1 and CDR2: MGHRA, YSYEKL. The V and J ends lost 1 base and 1 base respectively, with 10 bases between them. The CDR3 spells CASSQVTGWNTEAFF. Written as DNA, the CDR3 is TGCGCCAGCAGCCAAGTGACAGGATGGAACACTGAAGCTTTCTTT.

In DNA form, the CDR3 reads TGTGCCAGTAGTATAACCGGGACAGTAAACTATGGCTACACCTTC. Amino acids: CASSITGTVNYGYTF. The V and J genes are TRBV19 and TRBJ1-2, with TRBD1 identical over 7 bases. With 2 bases clipped from V and 2 bases from J, the junction kept 5 bases outside the gene matches. Germline assignment: CDR1 LNHDA and CDR2 SQIVND (reference sequence). The CDR3 covers 15 residues.

To note about this clone: One junction end disagrees with the germline gene, perhaps due to a read error. This specimen includes other DNA sequences encoding the same CDR3. The gene calls are TRBV12-5 and TRBJ1-1; 11 positions match TRBD1. Germline CDR1 and CDR2: LGHNT and FRNRAP. The CDR3 consists of 16 residues. The CDR3 nucleotides are TGTGCTAGTGGTCCCGGGACAGGGGGGTTTTCGACTGAAGCCTTCTTT. Residues: CASGPGTGGFSTEAFF. Full variable domain (rest looked up from reference TRBV12-5 and TRBJ1-1): DARVTQTPRHKVTEMGQEVTMRCQPILGHNTVFWYRQTMMQGLELLAYFRNRAPLDDSGMPKDRFSAEMPDATLATLKIQPSEPRDSAVYFCASGPGTGGFSTEAFFGQGTRLTVV.